A selection of T cell receptor beta chains follows, all from one sample in a study of T cells after somatic rescue of genetic block. Libraries were prepared by immunoSEQ multiplex PCR; TCRdb keeps only in-frame clonotypes and omits some of them. The table records some 68,000 clones, approximately 90% of them present only once. Sequencing input: peripheral blood mononuclear cells (PBMCs). Receptor source: a man in his thirties or forties. Both conserved end residues are part of each CDR3. Each record gives: clone size, D gene, V gene, CDR3 length, J gene, CDR3 DNA, CDR3 protein. The D gene is left open where the match is weak. Expanded clones get a size class; other rows say once, few or many, or leave the size out.

NA	NA	TRBV4-1	13	TRBJ2-7	TGCGCCAGCAGCCAAGCTGGTCCATCCGAGCAGTACTTC	CASSQAGPSEQYF
once	TRBD1	TRBV4-3	17	TRBJ2-7	TGCGCCAGCAGCCACGCCACAGGGGGCCCTGGGGGCTACGAGCAGTACTTC	CASSHATGGPGGYEQYF
NA	NA	TRBV7-8	16	TRBJ2-5	TGTGCCAGCAGCCCCCGGCGTACCAACCTTCAAGAGACCCAGTACTTC	CASSPRRTNLQETQYF
NA	TRBD2	TRBV6-5	15	TRBJ2-5	TGTGCCAGCAGTTCCAATAGCGGGGGGGAGGAGACCCAGTACTTC	CASSSNSGGEETQYF
NA	NA	TRBV7-8	15	TRBJ2-2	TGTGCCAGCAGCCCCCGGACAACGAACACCGGGGAGCTGTTTTTT	CASSPRTTNTGELFF
NA	NA	TRBV19	15	TRBJ1-1	TGTGCCAGTAGTATAGCCCCGCAAGGGAACACTGAAGCTTTCTTT	CASSIAPQGNTEAFF
NA	NA	TRBV6-1	14	TRBJ1-2	TGTGCCAGCACATGGGACGGGGACTCGGGAGGCTACACCTTC	CASTWDGDSGGYTF
NA	NA	TRBV7-9	13	TRBJ1-1	TGTGCCAGCAGCGGAAGCAACCAGGGAGAAGCTTTCTTT	CASSGSNQGEAFF
NA	TRBD1	TRBV18	14	TRBJ2-3	TGTGCCAGCTCACGCGGACAGGGCGCAGATACGCAGTATTTT	CASSRGQGADTQYF
NA	NA	TRBV6-1	14	TRBJ2-5	TGTGCCAGCAGGACGACAGGAGTCCAAGAGACCCAGTACTTC	CASRTTGVQETQYF
once	NA	TRBV5-4	12	TRBJ2-5	TGTGCCAGCAGCTTGGAGGCGGAGACCCAGTACTTC	CASSLEAETQYF
NA	NA	TRBV5-1	14	TRBJ1-2	TGCGCCAGCAGCTTGGACAGGACTAACTATGGCTACACCTTC	CASSLDRTNYGYTF
NA	NA	TRBV6-1	14	TRBJ1-3	TGTGCCATAAGTCTGGGCTCCTCTGGAAACACCATATATTTT	CAISLGSSGNTIYF
NA	NA	TRBV28	13	TRBJ1-2	TGTGCCAGCAGGGGAGCCACTAACTATGGCTACACCTTC	CASRGATNYGYTF
NA	NA	TRBV28	16	TRBJ1-2	TGTGCCAGCAGTTTCTCGGGTCGAACTGATATTTATGGCTACACCTTC	CASSFSGRTDIYGYTF
NA	NA	TRBV7-9	15	TRBJ2-7	TGTGCCAGCAGCTTAGGAGCAGGGGCGATCGACGAGCAGTACTTC	CASSLGAGAIDEQYF
NA	NA	TRBV9	12	TRBJ2-3	TGTGCCAGCAGCGTAGAGGGCGATACGCAGTATTTT	CASSVEGDTQYF
NA	NA	TRBV6-1	12	TRBJ1-1	TGTGCCAGCAGTGCAGGGCGGGCTGAAGCTTTCTTT	CASSAGRAEAFF